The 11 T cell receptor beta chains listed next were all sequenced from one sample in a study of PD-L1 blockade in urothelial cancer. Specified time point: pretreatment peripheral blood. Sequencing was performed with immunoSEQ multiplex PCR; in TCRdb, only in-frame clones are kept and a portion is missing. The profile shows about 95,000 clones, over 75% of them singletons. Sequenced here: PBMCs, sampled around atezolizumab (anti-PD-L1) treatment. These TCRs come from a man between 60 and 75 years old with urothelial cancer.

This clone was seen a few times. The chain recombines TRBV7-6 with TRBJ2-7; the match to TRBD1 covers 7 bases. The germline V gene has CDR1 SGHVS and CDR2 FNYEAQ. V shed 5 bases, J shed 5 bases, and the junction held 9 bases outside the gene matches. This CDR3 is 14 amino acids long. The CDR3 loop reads CASSADRVSNEQYF. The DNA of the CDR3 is TGTGCCAGCAGCGCAGACAGGGTGTCAAACGAGCAGTACTTC.

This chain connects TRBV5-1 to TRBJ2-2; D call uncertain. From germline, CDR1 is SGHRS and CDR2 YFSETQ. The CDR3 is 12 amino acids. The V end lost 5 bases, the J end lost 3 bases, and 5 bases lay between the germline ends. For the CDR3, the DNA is TGCGCCAGCAGTCGGGACACCGGGGAGCTGTTTTTT. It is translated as CASSRDTGELFF.

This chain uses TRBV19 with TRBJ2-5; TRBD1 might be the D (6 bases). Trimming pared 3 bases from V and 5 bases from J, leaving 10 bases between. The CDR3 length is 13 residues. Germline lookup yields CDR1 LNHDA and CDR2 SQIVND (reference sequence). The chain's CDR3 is CASSMKGDETQYF. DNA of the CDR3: TGTGCCAGTAGTATGAAGGGGGACGAGACCCAGTACTTC.

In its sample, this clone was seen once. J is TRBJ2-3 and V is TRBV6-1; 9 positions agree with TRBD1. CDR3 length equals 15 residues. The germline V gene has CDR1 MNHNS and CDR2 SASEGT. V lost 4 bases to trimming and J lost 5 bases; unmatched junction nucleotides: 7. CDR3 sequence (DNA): TGTGCCAGCAGTGGCCGGGACAGGGTAAGAGATACGCAGTATTTT. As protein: CASSGRDRVRDTQYF.

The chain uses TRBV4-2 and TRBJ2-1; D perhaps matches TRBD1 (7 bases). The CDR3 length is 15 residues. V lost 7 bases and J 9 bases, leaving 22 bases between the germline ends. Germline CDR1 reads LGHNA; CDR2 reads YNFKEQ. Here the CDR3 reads CASTQGGLPKTEQFF. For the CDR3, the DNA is TGTGCCAGCACCCAGGGGGGACTCCCCAAGACTGAGCAGTTCTTC.

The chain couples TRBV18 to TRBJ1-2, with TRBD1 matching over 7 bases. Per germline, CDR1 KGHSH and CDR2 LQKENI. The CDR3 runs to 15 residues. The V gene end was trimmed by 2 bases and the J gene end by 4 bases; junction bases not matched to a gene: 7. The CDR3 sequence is CASSPGDRKAYGYTF. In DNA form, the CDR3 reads TGTGCCAGCTCACCAGGGGACAGAAAGGCCTATGGCTACACCTTC.

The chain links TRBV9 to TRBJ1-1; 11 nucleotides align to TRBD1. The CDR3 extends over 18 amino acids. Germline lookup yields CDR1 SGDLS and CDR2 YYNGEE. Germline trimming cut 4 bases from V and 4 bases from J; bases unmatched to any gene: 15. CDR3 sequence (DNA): TGTGCCAGCAGCCCCACCGGGACAGGGGGAGCCATGAGCACTGAAGCTTTCTTT. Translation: CASSPTGTGGAMSTEAFF.

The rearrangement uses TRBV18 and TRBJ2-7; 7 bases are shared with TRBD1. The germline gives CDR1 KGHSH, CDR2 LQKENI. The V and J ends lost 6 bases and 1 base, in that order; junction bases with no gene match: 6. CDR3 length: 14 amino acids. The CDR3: CASSAQGQSYEQYF. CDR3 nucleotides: TGTGCCAGCTCCGCCCAGGGACAGTCCTACGAGCAGTACTTC. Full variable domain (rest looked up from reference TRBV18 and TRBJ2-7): NAGVMQNPRHLVRRRGQEARLRCSPMKGHSHVYWYRQLPEEGLKFMVYLQKENIIDESGMPKERFSAEFPKEGPSILRIQQVVRGDSAAYFCASSAQGQSYEQYFGPGTRLTVT.

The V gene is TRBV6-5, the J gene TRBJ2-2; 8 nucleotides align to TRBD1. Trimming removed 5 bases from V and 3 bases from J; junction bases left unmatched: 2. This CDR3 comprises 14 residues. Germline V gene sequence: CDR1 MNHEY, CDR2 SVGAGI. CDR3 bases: TGTGCCAGCAGTGACAGGGGAGACACCGGGGAGCTGTTTTTT. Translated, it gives CASSDRGDTGELFF.

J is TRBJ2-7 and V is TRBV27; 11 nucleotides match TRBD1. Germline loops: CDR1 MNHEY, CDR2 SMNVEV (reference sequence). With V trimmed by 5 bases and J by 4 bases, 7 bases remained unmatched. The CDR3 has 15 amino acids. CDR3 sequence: CASSGRTGGRYEQYF. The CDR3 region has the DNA TGTGCCAGCAGTGGGAGGACAGGGGGCAGGTACGAGCAGTACTTC.

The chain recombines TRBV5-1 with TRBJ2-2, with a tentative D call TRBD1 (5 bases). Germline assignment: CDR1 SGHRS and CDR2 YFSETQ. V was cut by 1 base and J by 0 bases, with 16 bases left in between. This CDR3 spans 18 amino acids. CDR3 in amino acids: CASSLSGRTSANTGELFF. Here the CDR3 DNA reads TGCGCCAGCAGCTTGTCAGGCAGGACAAGCGCGAACACCGGGGAGCTGTTTTTT. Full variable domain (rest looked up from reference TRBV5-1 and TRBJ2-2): KAGVTQTPRYLIKTRGQQVTLSCSPISGHRSVSWYQQTPGQGLQFLFEYFSETQRNKGNFPGRFSGRQFSNSRSEMNVSTLELGDSALYLCASSLSGRTSANTGELFFGEGSRLTVL.